The text below deals with one T cell receptor (beta chain). Its matching antigen is unknown. These data originate in a study of monozygotic twins with cystic fibrosis. Whole-study results and caveats: No link emerged between shared CDR3 counts and age, concordance or severity. Unrelated CF individuals shared fewer identical clonotypes than monozygotic CF twins.

TCRdb's copy holds only in-frame clones and misses some; the assay was immunoSEQ multiplex PCR. The table records some 26,000 clones, less than 95% of them present only once. The receptor's source is a girl aged 2 to 9 with cystic fibrosis. Sequences were obtained from blood.

CDR3 protein: CASSLDPWTEYGYTF. The CDR3 DNA follows: TGTGCCAGCAGCTTAGACCCCTGGACAGAGTATGGCTACACCTTC. The V call is TRBV11-2, the J call TRBJ1-2, with D possibly TRBD1 on 6 matching bases. CDR1 and CDR2 from the germline V gene are SGHAT and FQNNGV. V gave up 0 bases and J gave up 5 bases, with 13 bases separating them. The CDR3 covers 15 residues.